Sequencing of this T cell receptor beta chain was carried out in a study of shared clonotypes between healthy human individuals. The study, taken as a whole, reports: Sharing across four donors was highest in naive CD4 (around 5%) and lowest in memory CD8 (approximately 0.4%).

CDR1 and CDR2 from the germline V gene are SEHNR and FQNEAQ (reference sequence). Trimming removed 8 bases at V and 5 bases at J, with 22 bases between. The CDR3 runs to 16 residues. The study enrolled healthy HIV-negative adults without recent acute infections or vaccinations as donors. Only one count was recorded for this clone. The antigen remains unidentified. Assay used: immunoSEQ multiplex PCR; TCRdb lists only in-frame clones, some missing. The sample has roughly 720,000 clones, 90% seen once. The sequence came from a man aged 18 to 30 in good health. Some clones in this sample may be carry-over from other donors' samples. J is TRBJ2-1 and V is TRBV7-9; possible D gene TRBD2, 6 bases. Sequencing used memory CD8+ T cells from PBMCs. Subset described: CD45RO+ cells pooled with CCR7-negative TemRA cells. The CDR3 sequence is CASGGLVVPQDNEQFF. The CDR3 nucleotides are TGTGCCAGCGGGGGACTGGTGGTTCCCCAGGACAATGAGCAGTTCTTC.